This TCR beta chain was sequenced during a study of long-term antiretroviral therapy in people with HIV. Study observations and caveats: Relative to transplant donor controls, diversity remained lower despite increasing after ART. The study collected no data on ART adherence, viral resistance or therapy changes.

At survey level, the immunoSEQ assay was run in its v3.0 version. Some clones are missing from TCRdb's copy, which holds only in-frame ones; the method was immunoSEQ multiplex PCR. The top ten clones hold around 6.5% of a sample with about 23,000 clones, roughly 88% of them seen once. CDR3 length equals 15 residues. V was shortened by 5 bases and J by 4 bases, with 16 bases between the two germline ends. Germline CDR1 is SNHLY and CDR2 is FYNNEI. Remarks on this clone: What it binds is not known.

No fewer than two post-ART and no fewer than one pre-ART PBMC samples existed for each donor. The chain couples TRBV2 to TRBJ2-3; possible D gene TRBD2, 6 bases. This sequence was found in a man in his 60s with HIV. The sequencing used unsorted PBMCs, collected 0.6 years after starting antiretroviral therapy. The CDR3 nucleotides are TGTGCCAGCAGTAAAATGGGGGGAGCGGCAGATACGCAGTATTTT. It is translated as CASSKMGGAADTQYF. Supplemented by reference TRBV2 and TRBJ2-3, the full variable domain reads EPEVTQTPSHQVTQMGQEVILRCVPISNHLYFYWYRQILGQKVEFLVSFYNNEISEKSEIFDDQFSVERPDGSNFTLKIRSTKLEDSAMYFCASSKMGGAADTQYFGPGTRLTVL.